Each of the 5 T cell receptor beta chains below was sequenced from the same sample in a study of spatial heterogeneity in lung cancer. TCRdb itself ran the 5' RACE reads through MiXCR, one entry per CDR3 protein. In the table there are over 14,000 distinct CDR3 sequences, 9.5% to 13% of which are singletons. This sample's time point: sample taken at primary tumor resection. Unsorted tumor, nontumor lung tissue or cryopreserved PBMC supplied the whole RNA. The input for sequencing was PBMCs, taken at surgery. Receptors originate from a male donor with early-stage non-small cell lung cancer.

This clonotype has ten or more counts. The J gene is TRBJ2-2, the V gene TRBV5-6; no definite D call. V was shortened by 1 base and J by 7 bases, with 14 bases between the two germline ends. Germline V gene data show CDR1 as SGHDT and CDR2 as YYEEEE. This CDR3 is built from 15 residues. The CDR3 sequence: CASSLTVRLVGELFF. In DNA, the CDR3 is TGTGCCAGCAGCTTGACAGTGAGGCTCGTCGGGGAGCTGTTTTTT.

This clonotype was picked up many times. The chain has TRBV9 and TRBJ2-1, with 9 bases aligning to TRBD1. Germline lookup yields CDR1 SGDLS and CDR2 YYNGEE. The length of the CDR3 is 15 residues. With 2 bases clipped from V and 6 bases from J, the junction kept 6 bases outside the gene matches. The CDR3 spells CASSVLGQGGNEQFF. The DNA for the CDR3 is TGTGCCAGCAGCGTCCTGGGACAGGGCGGCAATGAGCAGTTCTTC.

This clonotype was found many times. This chain's CDR3 is CSASRTGAKEQYF. As DNA, the CDR3 is TGCAGTGCTAGCCGGACAGGGGCCAAAGAGCAGTACTTC. V gene TRBV20-1 combines with J gene TRBJ2-7; 9 nucleotides match TRBD1. CDR3 length: 13 amino acids. The trim removed 3 bases at V and 7 bases at J, leaving 7 bases unmatched. Germline CDR1 is DFQATT and CDR2 is SNEGSKA (reference sequence).

This clonotype was found many times. The chain uses TRBV7-9 and TRBJ1-4; 9 bases map to TRBD1. The length of the CDR3 is 14 residues. Germline V lookup: CDR1 SEHNR, CDR2 FQNEAQ (reference sequence). With V trimmed by 5 bases and J by 12 bases, 10 bases remained unmatched. CDR3 coding DNA: TGTGCCAGCAGCGTCGGGACAGGGACATCGGAACTGTTTTTT. This codes for CASSVGTGTSELFF.

Ten or more counts support this clonotype. The chain joins TRBV21-1 to TRBJ1-3; the DNA was not compared with TRBD1, the D call given in the table. TRBV21-1 is given as a pseudogene. The CDR3 length is 16 residues. This CDR3 reads CASSKAHGDGGNTIYF. In DNA form, the CDR3 reads TGTGCCAGCAGCAAAGCGCACGGGGACGGTGGAAACACCATATATTTT.